The 5 T cell receptor beta chains presented below share a single source sample, sequenced in a study of T-cell reconstitution after alpha-beta-depleted transplantation in children (dated by TCRdb to 2016 to 2017). Receptor amplification or capture employed PCR. TCRdb lists the instrument as Illumina HiSeq 2500. TCR library preparation used molecular barcoding, with unique molecular identifiers applied to normalize quantification of the TCRbeta repertoire. TCRdb trimmed public reads at Q25 via fastp, called clones via MiXCR and kept in-frame beta chains. Records with the same CDR3 protein are collapsed into one entry carrying the most frequent genes and DNA. Across this sample there are hundreds of thousands of distinct CDR3 sequences, with about 10% seen only once. 4% to 5% of the sample goes to the ten largest clones. The sequences come from PBMCs from the stem cell graft donor, collected from the stem cell graft. The receptors come from a human donor who donated a stem cell graft to a child with acute myeloid leukemia.

This clonotype was seen a few times. The chain is built from TRBV10-3 and TRBJ2-7; TRBD1 aligns across 8 bases. V trimming: 5 bases; J trimming: 1 base; junction bases outside the gene matches: 1. Germline CDR1 reads ENHRY; CDR2 reads SYGVKD. CDR3 length: 13 amino acids. DNA of the CDR3: TGTGCCATCAGTAGACAGGGGTCCTACGAGCAGTACTTC. It is translated as CAISRQGSYEQYF.

The chain is built from TRBV12-3 or TRBV12-4 and TRBJ2-7; unclear D gene. CDR3 length: 14 amino acids. V lost 1 base and J lost 7, with 14 bases in between. Written as DNA, the CDR3 is TGTGCCAGCAGTTTAGAACAGCCCCCGAGGGAGCAGTACTTC. This encodes CASSLEQPPREQYF.

This clonotype was found many times. The genes are TRBV28 and TRBJ1-1; TRBD1 is a possible D gene (6 bases). V shed 8 bases and J shed 7 bases, with 11 bases lying between them. The germline V gene encodes CDR1 MDHEN and CDR2 SYDVKM. This CDR3 region has 11 residues. The CDR3 here is CASGTRHEAFF. CDR3 bases: TGTGCCAGCGGGACAAGGCATGAAGCTTTCTTT.

The rearrangement joins TRBV7-6 to TRBJ2-6, with 9 bases lining up with TRBD1. Trimming at V came to 3 bases and at J to 0 bases, leaving 3 bases not matched to a gene. CDR3 length: 17 amino acids. CDR1 is SGHVS and CDR2 is FNYEAQ in the germline V gene. This CDR3 is CASSLGQGVSGANVLTF. Here the CDR3 DNA reads TGTGCCAGCAGCTTGGGACAGGGAGTCTCTGGGGCCAACGTCCTGACTTTC. The whole variable domain, remainder taken from reference TRBV7-6 and TRBJ2-6, is GAGVSQSPRYKVTKRGQDVALRCDPISGHVSLYWYRQALGQGPEFLTYFNYEAQQDKSGLPNDRFSAERPEGSISTLTIQRTEQRDSAMYRCASSLGQGVSGANVLTFGAGSRLTVL.

This rearrangement joins TRBV5-1 to TRBJ2-7, with TRBD2 matching over 10 bases. The J segment lost 5 bases and the V segment lost 1 base, leaving 6 bases of the junction unmatched. The CDR3 loop spans 15 amino acids. Germline V gene sequence: CDR1 SGHRS, CDR2 YFSETQ. The CDR3 nucleotides are TGCGCCAGCAGCTTGAGTGGAGCGGGAGGGCACGAGCAGTACTTC. It codes for CASSLSGAGGHEQYF.